The clone carrying this T cell receptor (beta chain) was seen a single time. These data belong to a study of blood T cell repertoires in COVID-19. Assay: immunoSEQ multiplex PCR; the TCRdb copy retains only in-frame clones and omits some. The repertoire has roughly 73,000 clones, roughly 70% of them found once; the top ten carry under 25%. V lost 6 bases, J lost 0 bases, and 3 bases stayed unmatched. The CDR3 totals 14 residues. CDR1 LNHDA and CDR2 SQIVND come from the germline V gene (reference sequence). The gene calls are TRBV19 and TRBJ1-1; 8 positions agree with TRBD1. This sequence was found in a man between 65 and 79 years old with acute or convalescent COVID-19. Sequencing was done on a sample of peripheral blood. The chain's CDR3 is CASRRDRLNTEAFF. The CDR3, as DNA: TGTGCCAGTAGGCGGGACAGGCTGAACACTGAAGCTTTCTTT.